A selection of T cell receptor beta chains follows, all from one sample in a study of T cell responses to AZD1222 COVID-19 vaccine. The data were produced by immunoSEQ multiplex PCR, yet TCRdb's version contains in-frame clones alone and is incomplete. The data hold about 92,000 clones, with 88% observed a single time. The material sequenced was peripheral blood, taken on day 0 of AZD1222 vaccination. These receptors all come from an adult in good health. Both conserved end residues are part of each CDR3. Fields, in order: CDR3 DNA, CDR3 protein, D gene, clone size, V gene, J gene. A D gene is named only where the DNA matches it firmly. Only some rows state a clone size, as once, few, many or a class for expanded clones.

TGTGCCAGCAGCTTAGTGAGGTTGAATGAGCAGTTCTTC	CASSLVRLNEQFF	-	-	TRBV7-8	TRBJ2-1
TGTGCCAGCAGCCAAGTTTCCTATGGCTACACCTTC	CASSQVSYGYTF	-	-	TRBV3-1/TRBV3-2	TRBJ1-2
TGTGCCAGCAGCTTGTTTACGAACGGAAACACCATATATTTT	CASSLFTNGNTIYF	-	-	TRBV7-2	TRBJ1-3
TGTGCCAGCAGCTCACAAGTTGTGAGTGGAAGAGCCAATTCACCCCTCCACTTT	CASSSQVVSGRANSPLHF	-	once	TRBV5-6	TRBJ1-6
TGTGCCAGCAGTTCAAGTCGGGGACTATTAGGTGGCTACACCTTC	CASSSSRGLLGGYTF	-	-	TRBV28	TRBJ1-2
TGTGCCAGCAGTGCCGGGACTCATAATTCACCCCTCCACTTT	CASSAGTHNSPLHF	-	-	TRBV28	TRBJ1-6
TGTGCCAGCAGCCCCGATACAGGTATCGACACTGAAGCTTTCTTT	CASSPDTGIDTEAFF	-	-	TRBV11-2	TRBJ1-1
TGTGCCAGCAGCGGGACAGGGTATAATCAGCCCCAGCATTTT	CASSGTGYNQPQHF	TRBD1	-	TRBV6-5	TRBJ1-5
TGTGCCAGCAGTCCACCTCTAGCGTATACCTACGAGCAGTACTTC	CASSPPLAYTYEQYF	-	few	TRBV28	TRBJ2-7
TGCGCCAGCAGTACGACAGGGTGTGGAACTGAAGCTTTCTTT	CASSTTGCGTEAFF	TRBD1	-	TRBV10-1	TRBJ1-1
TGTGCCAGCAGACCAGGGCAGGGGGACTTCAGGATCCGGGCTTTCTTT	CASRPGQGDFRIRAFF	TRBD1	-	TRBV7-8	TRBJ1-1
TGTGCCAGCAGTGAAACTAACCCGGGTACGCAGTATTTT	CASSETNPGTQYF	-	-	TRBV2	TRBJ2-3
TGTGCCAGCAGTTCTTTTAGCGGGAGACCACAAGAGACCCAGTACTTC	CASSSFSGRPQETQYF	TRBD2	-	TRBV28	TRBJ2-5
TGTGCCAGTAGATTACAGCCCACCGGGGAGCTGTTTTTT	CASRLQPTGELFF	-	-	TRBV19	TRBJ2-2
TGTGCCAGCAGCTCGGGACAGGGGGAGACCGGGGAGCTGTTTTTT	CASSSGQGETGELFF	TRBD1	few	TRBV7-9	TRBJ2-2
TGCGCCAGCAGCCGGACTAGCGGGAATGAGCAGTTCTTC	CASSRTSGNEQFF	TRBD2	-	TRBV5-1	TRBJ2-1
TGTGCCAGCAGCTTAGCCTATAACAGCGCCTACGAGCAGTACTTC	CASSLAYNSAYEQYF	-	-	TRBV7-2	TRBJ2-7
TGCGCCAGCAGCCAAGATTGGGAGACAGGGGCATCCGGGGAGCTGTTTTTT	CASSQDWETGASGELFF	TRBD1	-	TRBV4-3	TRBJ2-2
TGTGCCAGCAGCGACTATACGCAGTATTTT	CASSDYTQYF	-	-	TRBV6-2/TRBV6-3	TRBJ2-3
TGTGCCATCAGTGAGAGGTTAGCCTACGAGCAGTACTTC	CAISERLAYEQYF	-	few	TRBV10-3	TRBJ2-7
TGTGCCAGCAGTTTGTCCTGGACATTCTCCTACGAGCAGTACTTC	CASSLSWTFSYEQYF	-	-	TRBV27	TRBJ2-7
TGTGCCAGCAGTTTCGGAGAAAATAGCAATCAGCCCCAGCATTTT	CASSFGENSNQPQHF	-	-	TRBV28	TRBJ1-5
TGCAGCGCTCCGGCTTCTGCCTCGACTAGCGGTCCCTACGAGCAGTACTTC	CSAPASASTSGPYEQYF	TRBD2	-	TRBV29-1	TRBJ2-7
TGTGCCAGCAGCGCATATAATGAAAAACTGTTTTTT	CASSAYNEKLFF	-	-	TRBV7-9	TRBJ1-4
TGTGCCAGCTCACGATCGCTAGATGAAAAACTGTTTTTT	CASSRSLDEKLFF	-	few	TRBV18	TRBJ1-4
TGTGCCAGCAATACTGCGGGAGAATATGGCTACACCTTC	CASNTAGEYGYTF	-	-	TRBV9	TRBJ1-2
TGTGCCAGCAGTTACTCATCTCCGAATCAGCCCCAGCATTTT	CASSYSSPNQPQHF	-	-	TRBV6-5	TRBJ1-5
TGTGCCAGCAGTTACCGGGTCCGGGAAGCTTTCTTT	CASSYRVREAFF	-	few	TRBV28	TRBJ1-1
TGTGCCATCAGTGAGTTGGACAGGCCGAACTATGGCTACACCTTC	CAISELDRPNYGYTF	TRBD1	-	TRBV10-3	TRBJ1-2
TGTGCCAGCAGCCTGCAAACCCTCGGACAGGGGGCTAGAAAGACCCAGTACTTC	CASSLQTLGQGARKTQYF	TRBD1	-	TRBV14	TRBJ2-5
TGTGCCAGCAGTGAGAGTTTTGTTCAGGACCACACAGATACGCAGTATTTT	CASSESFVQDHTDTQYF	-	-	TRBV2	TRBJ2-3
TGTGCCAGCAGTAAAAGGACAGGGAACACTGAAGCTTTCTTT	CASSKRTGNTEAFF	TRBD1	-	TRBV27	TRBJ1-1
TGTGCCTGGAGTGTCATAGAAGGGAGTGAAGCTTTCTTT	CAWSVIEGSEAFF	-	-	TRBV30	TRBJ1-1
TGTGCCAGCTGTAGACAGGGAACCTATGGCTACACCTTC	CASCRQGTYGYTF	TRBD1	-	TRBV28	TRBJ1-2
TGTGCCAGCAGTCCGTACGGGACAGGTGTTTTCTCCTACGAGCAGTACTTC	CASSPYGTGVFSYEQYF	TRBD1	-	TRBV28	TRBJ2-7